The following is a T cell receptor (beta chain) sequence with its context. These data belong to a study of blood T cell repertoires in COVID-19. Across the whole study: Acute-phase and convalescent COVID-19 samples originated in the United States, Italy and Spain. PBMCs, B-cell-depleted T cells, or T cells were the source of the cDNA or gDNA that made up the material.

In the original workflow: The authors estimated nucleated cell counts from reference gene primer amplification. Profiling relied on immunoSEQ multiplex PCR, and the TCRdb table lists in-frame clones only, not all of them. V, J and clone size reflect that table, while D and trimming were determined from the DNA. The top ten hold roughly a sixth of the sample, which has tens of thousands of clones, over 75% seen once. V gave up 1 base and J gave up 5 bases, with 11 bases separating them. CDR1 is LGHNA and CDR2 is YSLEER in the germline V gene. There are 15 residues in the CDR3. The chain joins TRBV4-3 to TRBJ1-4; a possible D gene is TRBD1 (5 bases). The source is a human donor in a cohort sampled during active COVID-19. Sequenced material: peripheral blood. CDR3 in DNA: TGCGCCAGCAGCCAAGGGGTCGCAGGGAATGAAAAACTGTTTTTT. Amino acid sequence: CASSQGVAGNEKLFF.